One and the same sample provided the 10 T cell receptor beta chains below, sequenced in a study of beta chain features in type 1 diabetes (dated by TCRdb to the late 2010s). General findings and caveats noted by the study authors: In all four CD4+ subsets, TCRB CDR3 length was moderately but significantly shorter in type 1 diabetes patients.

The protocol used for the library was the immunoSEQ multiplex PCR assay. All of the isolated RNA was reverse transcribed with the High Capacity cDNA Reverse Transcription Kit, so expressed TCRB transcripts were sequenced. Drawn from immuneACCESS, this table holds only the in-frame rearrangements with V and J called that TCRdb kept. Clones are partly lost; checked studies trace under half to an unresolved V gene and leave the rest unexplained. Across this sample there are 500,000 to 650,000 clones, with over 10% seen only once. The biggest ten clones account for more than 0.095% of the sample. The antigens of these receptors remain unknown. Sequencing was performed on naive CD4+ T cells from blood. This specimen's cell subset or site label, per the study, means: true naive CD4+ T cells. The receptors derive from a man aged 30-40 years with type 1 diabetes.

The chain links TRBV7-9 to TRBJ2-6, with D perhaps matching TRBD1 (6 bases). V lost 3 bases to trimming and J lost 0 bases, with 15 bases between them. The germline gives CDR1 SEHNR, CDR2 FQNEAQ (reference sequence). The CDR3 has 18 residues. CDR3 DNA sequence: TGTGCCAGCAGCTTTTTCCGGGACAAGAGCTCTGGGGCCAACGTCCTGACTTTC. Protein: CASSFFRDKSSGANVLTF.

The chain combines TRBV10-3 with TRBJ1-1, with a tentative D call TRBD1 (5 bases). This CDR3 spans 14 amino acids. Germline values: CDR1 ENHRY, CDR2 SYGVKD. The ends were cut back, 6 bases at V and 0 bases at J, with 11 bases in the middle. This CDR3 reads CAIRGTEVNTEAFF. CDR3 nucleotides: TGTGCCATCAGGGGGACGGAGGTGAACACTGAAGCTTTCTTT.

This clone was counted only a few times. In DNA form, the CDR3 reads TGTGCCAGCAGCGTAGTCCATACAGCATCCACTGAAGCTTTCTTT. Its translation: CASSVVHTASTEAFF. V usage is TRBV9 and J usage is TRBJ1-1; no clear D. Germline CDR1 reads SGDLS; CDR2 reads YYNGEE. This CDR3 has 15 residues. The germline V and J ends were trimmed by 0 bases and 4 bases, with 13 bases remaining between them.

This clone was detected only a few times. Here the CDR3 omits its conserved ending phenylalanine or tryptophan, so a read error is the likely source. It is unclear where the CDR3 begins or ends on the DNA, so no DNA is shown, and the CDR3 is as TCRdb lists it. The chain recombines TRBV29-1 with TRBJ1-2; the tabulated D call, TRBD1, remains unverified against the DNA. The length of the CDR3 is 13 amino acids, counting both ends. Germline CDR1 is SQVTM and CDR2 is ANQGSEA. The CDR3: CSVGGGQGVARVV.

This clone has just a few counts. V gene TRBV29-1 combines with J gene TRBJ2-7; D is perhaps TRBD1 (6 bases). V gave up 0 bases and J gave up 0 bases, with 9 bases separating them. The germline CDR1 and CDR2 sequences are SQVTM and ANQGSEA. This CDR3 comprises 14 residues. The CDR3: CSVEDQGISYEQYF. The CDR3 DNA reads TGCAGCGTTGAAGATCAGGGGATCTCCTACGAGCAGTACTTC.

J is TRBJ2-5 and V is TRBV6-6; 7 positions agree with TRBD1. Germline CDR1 and CDR2: MNHNY and SVGAGI (reference sequence). J was trimmed by 3 bases and V by 6 bases; bases with no gene match: 4. This CDR3 region has 13 residues. CDR3 DNA sequence: TGTGCCAGCAGACTCACAGGGGAAGAGACCCAGTACTTC. As protein: CASRLTGEETQYF.

The rearrangement links TRBV6-5 to TRBJ1-1, with D possibly being TRBD1 (5 bases). Trimming took 6 bases from V and 1 from J, leaving 9 bases between them. CDR3 length equals 13 residues. Germline assignment: CDR1 MNHEY and CDR2 SVGAGI. DNA of the CDR3: TGTGCCAGCAGCCGTGACAGGAACACTGAAGCTTTCTTT. Residues: CASSRDRNTEAFF.

The chain employs TRBV7-2 and TRBJ1-2; unclear D gene. Germline V lookup: CDR1 SGHTA, CDR2 FQGNSA. Trimming shortened V by 1 base and J by 4 bases, and 10 bases separated the two germline ends. The CDR3 length is 14 residues. CDR3 DNA: TGTGCCAGCAGCTTAGTAGCAGAAAGCTATGGCTACACCTTC. Amino acid sequence: CASSLVAESYGYTF.

This clone was picked up a small number of times. The rearrangement uses TRBV29-1 and TRBJ1-1; possibly TRBD1 for D (5 bases). The CDR3 is 14 residues long. The germline gives CDR1 SQVTM, CDR2 ANQGSEA. Trimming left V 5 bases short and J 5 bases short, with 18 bases between. This chain's CDR3 is CSVTPGPRRTEAFF. The CDR3 nucleotides read TGCAGCGTTACACCGGGACCCCGAAGGACTGAAGCTTTCTTT.

This clone was counted only a few times. This specimen includes other DNA sequences encoding the same CDR3. V gene TRBV19 combines with J gene TRBJ1-2; D is perhaps TRBD1 (5 bases). The ends were cut back, 2 bases at V and 2 bases at J, with 9 bases in the middle. CDR3 length equals 14 residues. Germline V gives CDR1 LNHDA, CDR2 SQIVND (reference sequence). CDR3 loop: CASSIQGSNYGYTF. In nucleotides, the CDR3 is TGTGCCAGTAGTATACAGGGTTCCAACTATGGCTACACCTTC.